These 26 T cell receptor beta chains came from one sample sequenced in a study of blood T cell repertoires in COVID-19. Sequencing was performed with immunoSEQ multiplex PCR; in TCRdb, only in-frame clones are kept and a portion is missing. The sample contains 220,000 or so clones, under 90% of which appear only once. The material sequenced was PBMCs or T cells enriched from blood (not recorded which). These receptors all stem from a woman aged 60-75 years who had recovered from COVID-19.

The chain couples TRBV5-1 to TRBJ2-1, with 9 bases aligning to TRBD2. Germline trimming cut 1 base from V and 5 bases from J; bases unmatched to any gene: 4. The CDR3 loop spans 15 amino acids. Germline values: CDR1 SGHRS, CDR2 YFSETQ. Here the CDR3 DNA reads TGCGCCAGCAGCTTGTGGCGGGAGGGAGACAATGAGCAGTTCTTC. Translation: CASSLWREGDNEQFF.

This chain uses TRBV7-9 with TRBJ1-2; D is undetermined. CDR3 length equals 13 residues. The ends were cut back, 3 bases at V and 6 bases at J, with 11 bases in the middle. In germline, CDR1 is SEHNR, CDR2 FQNEAQ (reference sequence). The CDR3 region is CASSLGVVDGYTF. The CDR3 bases are TGTGCCAGCAGCTTGGGAGTAGTGGATGGCTACACCTTC.

The V and J genes are TRBV19 and TRBJ1-2; D gene unclear. Trimming stripped 10 bases from V and 4 bases from J, with 7 bases between. This CDR3 spans 10 amino acids. The germline gives CDR1 LNHDA, CDR2 SQIVND (reference sequence). DNA of the CDR3: TGTGCCACCCGGGGCTATGGCTACACCTTC. It encodes CATRGYGYTF.

The table lists this clone with a few counts. The chain is built from TRBV10-2 and TRBJ2-3; 7 bases are shared with TRBD2. Germline values: CDR1 WSHSY, CDR2 SAAADI. This CDR3 comprises 13 residues. V shed 6 bases, J shed 6 bases, and the junction held 6 bases outside the gene matches. This CDR3 reads CASRLISGDTQYF. In nucleotides, the CDR3 is TGCGCCAGCAGATTGATTAGCGGGGATACGCAGTATTTT.

V is TRBV3-1 (or the pseudogene TRBV3-2) and J is TRBJ2-4, with TRBD1 matching 10 bases. The CDR3 is 14 residues long. With V trimmed by 7 bases and J by 11 bases, 11 bases remained unmatched. Germline V lookup: CDR1 LGHDT, CDR2 YNNKEL (reference sequence). The CDR3: CASNSRDRGSVQYF. The DNA of the CDR3 is TGTGCCAGCAACTCCCGGGACAGGGGATCCGTTCAGTACTTC.

The chain recombines TRBV7-6 with TRBJ2-1; 7 bases line up with TRBD1. CDR3 length: 16 residues. Germline CDR1 is SGHVS and CDR2 is FNYEAQ. Trimming cost V 5 bases and J 3 bases; bases outside gene matches: 10. CDR3 sequence: CASSRRMTGIYNEQFF. As DNA, the CDR3 is TGTGCCAGCAGCCGACGGATGACAGGGATCTACAATGAGCAGTTCTTC.

The rearrangement links TRBV6-5 to TRBJ1-1; D may be TRBD1 (6 bases). The V end was cut by 0 bases, the J end by 14 bases, with 19 bases between. The CDR3 length is 14 residues. CDR1 MNHEY and CDR2 SVGAGI come from the germline V gene. The CDR3 is CASSYSKGGATRFF. DNA of the CDR3: TGTGCCAGCAGTTACTCGAAAGGGGGGGCGACAAGATTCTTT.

The chain recombines TRBV19 with TRBJ2-3; 11 positions agree with TRBD1. This CDR3 has 16 residues. CDR1 is LNHDA, CDR2 SQIVND, per germline (reference sequence). With 5 bases clipped from V and 4 bases from J, the junction kept 8 bases outside the gene matches. CDR3 sequence: CASSYGQGAGADTQYF. In DNA, the CDR3 is TGTGCCAGTAGTTATGGACAGGGGGCCGGAGCAGATACGCAGTATTTT.

This clone was found a few times. The chain couples TRBV21-1 to TRBJ2-7; the DNA was not used to check the table's D call, TRBD1. TRBV21-1 is classified as a pseudogene. The CDR3 covers 17 residues. CDR3 amino acids: CASSNRYRFLSSYEQYF. DNA of the CDR3: TGTGCCAGCAGCAATCGGTACAGGTTCCTTAGCTCCTACGAGCAGTACTTC.

The V call is TRBV25-1, the J call TRBJ2-2, with a possible D match to TRBD1 (6 bases). The length of the CDR3 is 16 residues. Germline V CDR1 and CDR2: MGHDK, SYGVNS. Deletions cut 1 base from V and 0 bases from J, with 9 bases between. The CDR3 nucleotides are TGTGCCAGCAGTGAATTTCGACAGGCGAACACCGGGGAGCTGTTTTTT. Its translation: CASSEFRQANTGELFF. Together with reference TRBV25-1 and TRBJ2-2, the CDR3 gives the full variable domain: EADIYQTPRYLVIGTGKKITLECSQTMGHDKMYWYQQDPGMELHLIHYSYGVNSTEKGDLSSESTVSRIRTEHFPLTLESARPSHTSQYLCASSEFRQANTGELFFGEGSRLTVL.

The genes are TRBV12-3 or TRBV12-4 and TRBJ1-3, with 12 bases aligning to TRBD1. The V and J ends lost 4 bases and 12 bases, in that order; junction bases with no gene match: 4. The CDR3 covers 13 residues. In DNA, the CDR3 is TGTGCCAGCAGTTCGGGACAGGGGGCGGTCATATATTTT. This translates into CASSSGQGAVIYF.

The chain combines TRBV10-3 with TRBJ2-2; tentatively, D is TRBD1 (6 bases). From germline, CDR1 is ENHRY and CDR2 SYGVKD. The CDR3 extends over 14 amino acids. V lost 6 bases, J lost 6 bases, and 14 bases lay in between. The CDR3 protein is CAISQDRAAGELFF. CDR3 DNA sequence: TGTGCCATCAGCCAGGACAGAGCCGCCGGGGAGCTGTTTTTT.

The chain combines TRBV6-6 with TRBJ2-2; 8 nucleotides align to TRBD2. The CDR3 has 17 amino acids. The V segment lost 6 bases and the J segment 3 bases; nucleotides outside the gene matches: 12. Germline V gene sequence: CDR1 MNHNY, CDR2 SVGAGI (reference sequence). DNA of the CDR3: TGTGCCAGCAGCCGACCCGGGAGGGGGAGATACACCGGGGAGCTGTTTTTT. Its translation is CASSRPGRGRYTGELFF.

This clone has only one observation. Other DNA sequences in this sample translate to the same CDR3. The genes are TRBV2 and TRBJ1-2; perhaps TRBD1 as D (6 bases). Germline CDR1 and CDR2: SNHLY and FYNNEI. The CDR3 runs to 13 residues. Between the trimmed V and J ends, which lost 3 bases and 2 bases, there was a span of 7 bases. The CDR3 coding sequence is TGTGCCAGCAGTGAGGGGACAAACTATGGCTACACCTTC. It specifies CASSEGTNYGYTF.

This chain joins TRBV19 and TRBJ2-3; 8 nucleotides match TRBD1. This CDR3 spans 16 amino acids. After removal of 10 bases from V and 5 bases from J, the junction contained 17 bases not matched to a gene. Germline V lookup: CDR1 LNHDA, CDR2 SQIVND (reference sequence). The CDR3 sequence is CAIPPFFGTGRDTQYF. CDR3 DNA sequence: TGTGCCATCCCGCCTTTTTTCGGGACAGGCCGAGATACGCAGTATTTT.

The rearrangement joins TRBV19 to TRBJ1-5, with D hard to call. The CDR3 is 16 amino acids. Germline CDR1 reads LNHDA; CDR2 reads SQIVND (reference sequence). Between the trimmed V and J ends, which lost 1 base and 2 bases, there was a span of 12 bases. CDR3 residues: CASSIGEGSGNQPQHF. The CDR3 DNA reads as TGTGCCAGTAGTATAGGGGAGGGCAGTGGCAATCAGCCCCAGCATTTT. Looking up the rest from reference TRBV19 and TRBJ1-5 gives the full variable domain: DGGITQSPKYLFRKEGQNVTLSCEQNLNHDAMYWYRQDPGQGLRLIYYSQIVNDFQKGDIAEGYSVSREKKESFPLTVTSAQKNPTAFYLCASSIGEGSGNQPQHFGDGTRLSIL.

CDR3 nucleotide sequence: TGTGCCAGCAGACCGTCTTCGGCTAGCTCCTACAATGAGCAGTTCTTC. It yields the protein CASRPSSASSYNEQFF. The rearrangement uses TRBV7-2 and TRBJ2-1; unclear D gene. The CDR3 loop spans 16 amino acids. With 6 bases removed from V and 0 bases from J, the gap between germline ends came to 15 bases. Germline V lookup: CDR1 SGHTA, CDR2 FQGNSA.

The V call is TRBV6-1, the J call TRBJ2-3, with 9 bases that match TRBD2. V was clipped by 3 bases and J by 2 bases; unmatched bases: 9. Germline V CDR1 and CDR2: MNHNS, SASEGT. The CDR3 has 17 residues. CDR3 amino acids: CASSDYFGGGDTDTQYF. The CDR3 DNA reads TGTGCCAGCAGTGATTATTTCGGCGGGGGGGACACAGATACGCAGTATTTT.

The chain combines TRBV7-6 with TRBJ2-5; 8 bases are shared with TRBD2. Per the germline V gene, CDR1 is SGHVS and CDR2 is FNYEAQ. The junction had 15 bases not matched to a gene; V was cut back by 5 bases and J by 4 bases. The CDR3 contains 17 residues. The CDR3, as DNA: TGTGCCAGCAGCCCGCACCCTTACCGGGGGGGCGGAGAGACCCAGTACTTC. Protein: CASSPHPYRGGGETQYF.

The rearrangement uses TRBV6-1 and TRBJ1-2; a weak D match, TRBD1 (5 bases). Germline lookup yields CDR1 MNHNS and CDR2 SASEGT. Trimming took 3 bases from V and 4 from J, leaving 12 bases between them. The CDR3 is made up of 14 amino acids. The CDR3 sequence: CASSEVRAVYGYTF. The CDR3 DNA follows: TGTGCCAGCAGTGAGGTCAGGGCGGTCTATGGCTACACCTTC.

The chain has TRBV10-3 and TRBJ2-5, with D possibly TRBD1 on 6 matching bases. V shed 6 bases and J shed 5 bases, with 13 bases lying between them. The CDR3 consists of 13 residues. Germline V gene data show CDR1 as ENHRY and CDR2 as SYGVKD. The CDR3 DNA is TGTGCCATCAGCCCAGGGGCTTCGGAGACCCAGTACTTC. This encodes CAISPGASETQYF.

The V and J genes are TRBV5-4 and TRBJ2-7, with 7 positions matching TRBD2. The germline V gene has CDR1 SGHNT and CDR2 YYREEE (reference sequence). The CDR3 extends over 14 amino acids. After removal of 1 base from V and 2 bases from J, the junction contained 3 bases not matched to a gene. The CDR3 DNA sequence: TGTGCCAGCAGCTTGAACGGGGGGACCTACGAGCAGTACTTC. This sequence encodes CASSLNGGTYEQYF.

This chain links TRBV5-5 with TRBJ1-4, with D possibly TRBD1 on 5 matching bases. Germline values: CDR1 SGHKS, CDR2 YYEKEE (reference sequence). Trimming removed 2 bases at V and 4 bases at J, with 12 bases between. This CDR3 is 15 amino acids long. The CDR3 loop is CASSFAGQDNEKLFF. The CDR3 DNA sequence: TGTGCCAGCAGCTTCGCGGGGCAGGATAATGAAAAACTGTTTTTT.

The rearrangement links TRBV5-1 to TRBJ2-1; TRBD2 is a possible D gene (6 bases). Germline CDR1 is SGHRS and CDR2 is YFSETQ. V was shortened by 0 bases and J by 6 bases, with 10 bases between the two germline ends. The CDR3 consists of 14 residues. The CDR3 DNA is TGCGCCAGCAGCTTGGCGGGAGTGGGCAATGAGCAGTTCTTC. This gives the protein CASSLAGVGNEQFF.

The chain combines TRBV9 with TRBJ1-4, with D possibly TRBD1 on 6 matching bases. Germline CDR1 SGDLS, CDR2 YYNGEE. Trimming cost V 0 bases and J 3 bases, with 15 bases left between them. This CDR3 has 17 amino acids. The CDR3 loop is CASSVAPLQGSNEKLFF. CDR3 sequence (DNA): TGTGCCAGCAGCGTAGCACCCTTACAGGGTTCTAATGAAAAACTGTTTTTT.

The chain recombines TRBV10-3 with TRBJ2-7, with a weak D call TRBD1 (6 bases). Per germline, CDR1 ENHRY and CDR2 SYGVKD. There are 15 residues in the CDR3. The V end lost 2 bases, the J end lost 5 bases, and 16 bases lay between the germline ends. DNA of the CDR3: TGTGCCATCAGTGAGGCCGGCAGGGGTCCCCACGAGCAGTACTTC. Translating gives CAISEAGRGPHEQYF.